These 27 T cell receptor beta chains were sequenced from one sample in a study of beta chain features in type 1 diabetes. What was sequenced were expressed TCRB transcripts, since all of the isolated RNA had been reverse transcribed. The table came from immunoSEQ multiplex PCR; TCRdb's copy has only in-frame clones and leaves some out. The table has just over 450,000 clones, approximately 28% seen once. Sequencing was carried out using naive CD4+ T cells from blood. The receptor set was obtained from a young man in good health.

The V gene is TRBV29-1, the J gene TRBJ2-1; the match to TRBD2 covers 7 bases. Germline assignment: CDR1 SQVTM and CDR2 ANQGSEA. The CDR3 extends over 16 amino acids. V gave up 7 bases and J gave up 0 bases; unmatched junction bases: 12. The CDR3 is CSGGGYLGSSYNEQFF. DNA for the CDR3: TGCAGCGGGGGGGGGTACTTGGGAAGCTCCTACAATGAGCAGTTCTTC.

CDR3 in DNA: TGTGCCTGGAGTGGGGGATCCCTTAATGAAAAACTGTTTTTT. Protein product: CAWSGGSLNEKLFF. This chain joins TRBV30 and TRBJ1-4; no reliable D call. This CDR3 has 14 amino acids. CDR1 and CDR2 (germline): GTSNPN, SVGIG (reference sequence). V was trimmed by 1 base and J by 4 bases, leaving 10 bases between them.

This clone was counted a few times. The chain recombines TRBV23-1 with TRBJ1-5, with D possibly matching TRBD1 (6 bases). TRBV23-1 is known as an ORF, though its function is uncertain. The V gene lost 9 bases and the J gene lost 3 bases, with 21 bases spanning the gap. The length of the CDR3 is 16 residues. The CDR3 bases are TGCGCCAGAACAGCCTTCAACAGGGACAACAATCAGCCCCAGCATTTT. Protein sequence: CARTAFNRDNNQPQHF.

In its sample, this clone was seen a few times. The CDR3 loop is CAWVQGPGQPQHF. The CDR3, as DNA: TGTGCCTGGGTTCAGGGGCCTGGTCAGCCCCAGCATTTT. The gene calls are TRBV30 and TRBJ1-5, with D possibly being TRBD1 (6 bases). Germline CDR1 and CDR2: GTSNPN and SVGIG (reference sequence). The V and J ends lost 5 bases and 6 bases respectively, with 14 bases between them. This CDR3 spans 13 amino acids.

The table lists this clone with a few counts. The chain is built from TRBV18 and TRBJ2-2, with 8 bases matching TRBD1. Germline trimming cut 1 base from V and 6 bases from J; bases unmatched to any gene: 4. Germline CDR1 and CDR2: KGHSH and LQKENI. The CDR3 is 15 residues long. The CDR3 DNA is TGTGCCAGCTCACCACGGGGACAGGATGCCGGGGAGCTGTTTTTT. It codes for CASSPRGQDAGELFF.

This clone was observed a handful of times. The gene calls are TRBV29-1 and TRBJ2-7; 7 bases match TRBD1. Germline CDR1 reads SQVTM; CDR2 reads ANQGSEA. The CDR3 totals 14 residues. Trimming removed 4 bases from V and 3 bases from J; junction bases left unmatched: 9. CDR3 coding DNA: TGCAGCGTTGTCACCCTGGGACAGATCTACGAGCAGTACTTC. This sequence encodes CSVVTLGQIYEQYF.

A note on this clone: The same CDR3 also results from other DNA sequences found in this sample. The chain links TRBV7-2 to TRBJ2-3; possibly TRBD2 for D (6 bases). The CDR3 contains 15 residues. The V gene's germline CDR1 is SGHTA and CDR2 FQGNSA. V was cut by 0 bases and J by 1 base, with 8 bases left in between. CDR3 DNA sequence: TGTGCCAGCAGCTTAGCTAGCGGAGGCACAGATACGCAGTATTTT. Protein product: CASSLASGGTDTQYF.

This clone was recorded a few times. The chain employs TRBV30 and TRBJ2-3; 10 positions agree with TRBD2. Germline V lookup: CDR1 GTSNPN, CDR2 SVGIG (reference sequence). The CDR3 consists of 16 residues. J lost 2 bases, V lost 0 bases, and 5 bases had no gene match. CDR3 loop: CAWSVGTSAYTDTQYF. The CDR3 coding sequence is TGTGCCTGGAGTGTAGGGACTAGCGCCTACACAGATACGCAGTATTTT. The full variable domain, its missing parts supplied by reference TRBV30 and TRBJ2-3, is SQTIHQWPATLVQPVGSPLSLECTVEGTSNPNLYWYRQAAGRGLQLLFYSVGIGQISSEVPQNLSASRPQDRQFILSSKKLLLSDSGFYLCAWSVGTSAYTDTQYFGPGTRLTVL.

This clone was detected a few times. The chain has TRBV28 and TRBJ2-1, with a weak D call TRBD1 (5 bases). Germline V gene lookup returns CDR1 MDHEN and CDR2 SYDVKM. V shed 2 bases and J shed 6 bases, with 8 bases lying between them. The CDR3 spans 13 residues. CDR3 sequence (DNA): TGTGCCAGCAGTTTACTCAGGGTCAATGAGCAGTTCTTC. This sequence encodes CASSLLRVNEQFF.

The chain combines TRBV29-1 with TRBJ1-1; D remains unclear. The V end was cut by 7 bases, the J end by 5 bases, with 14 bases between. The germline V gene encodes CDR1 SQVTM and CDR2 ANQGSEA. CDR3 length: 12 residues. CDR3 in DNA: TGCAGCGGTTCCGAGGGAGGGACTGAAGCTTTCTTT. Its translation: CSGSEGGTEAFF.

The V call is TRBV5-1, the J call TRBJ2-1, with D tentatively TRBD1 (6 bases). Germline assignment: CDR1 SGHRS and CDR2 YFSETQ. V shed 2 bases and J shed 5 bases, with 8 bases lying between them. This CDR3 has 13 amino acids. The CDR3 region is CASSLQGDNEQFF. CDR3 sequence (DNA): TGCGCCAGCAGCTTACAGGGTGACAATGAGCAGTTCTTC.

This clone was picked up one time. V is TRBV9 and J is TRBJ2-5, with D possibly matching TRBD1 (5 bases). Trimming cost V 0 bases and J 0 bases, with 12 bases left between them. CDR1 and CDR2 (germline): SGDLS, YYNGEE. CDR3 length equals 16 residues. CDR3 DNA sequence: TGTGCCAGCAGCGTAGGGGCAGGGTTTTACCAAGAGACCCAGTACTTC. It codes for CASSVGAGFYQETQYF. Together with reference TRBV9 and TRBJ2-5, the CDR3 gives the full variable domain: DSGVTQTPKHLITATGQRVTLRCSPRSGDLSVYWYQQSLDQGLQFLIQYYNGEERAKGNILERFSAQQFPDLHSELNLSSLELGDSALYFCASSVGAGFYQETQYFGPGTRLLVL.

This clone was observed a handful of times. This chain uses TRBV7-2 with TRBJ2-7; D not resolved. The CDR3 length is 13 residues. The V gene lost 1 base and the J gene lost 2 bases, with 6 bases spanning the gap. The germline CDR1 and CDR2 sequences are SGHTA and FQGNSA. CDR3 in DNA: TGTGCCAGCAGCTTAGTGGCACCCTACGAGCAGTACTTC. It codes for CASSLVAPYEQYF.

This sequence joins TRBV7-9 and TRBJ2-1; 14 bases line up with TRBD2. V was pared by 5 bases and J by 8 bases, with 5 bases of the junction left unmatched. In germline, CDR1 is SEHNR, CDR2 FQNEAQ (reference sequence). CDR3 length equals 15 residues. In nucleotides, the CDR3 is TGTGCCAGCAGCCCGGGACTAGCGGGAGTCGATGAGCAGTTCTTC. Encoded protein: CASSPGLAGVDEQFF.

This sequence joins TRBV7-9 and TRBJ1-4; 7 nucleotides line up with TRBD1. Germline V lookup: CDR1 SEHNR, CDR2 FQNEAQ (reference sequence). The V segment lost 5 bases and the J segment 7 bases; nucleotides outside the gene matches: 10. The length of the CDR3 is 15 residues. The CDR3 region has the DNA TGTGCCAGCAGCACCCGAGGGACAGCAGGTGAAAAACTGTTTTTT. It is translated as CASSTRGTAGEKLFF.

This chain uses TRBV7-6 with TRBJ2-3, with 8 nucleotides matching TRBD2. The CDR3 contains 18 residues. CDR1 is SGHVS, CDR2 FNYEAQ, per germline. V was clipped by 5 bases and J by 0 bases; unmatched bases: 13. CDR3 region: CASSIGLADISSTDTQYF. The CDR3 DNA sequence: TGTGCCAGCAGCATAGGACTAGCCGATATATCTAGCACAGATACGCAGTATTTT.

This clone was seen only a few times. The rearrangement joins TRBV5-4 to TRBJ2-7; 10 positions match TRBD2. In germline, CDR1 is SGHNT, CDR2 YYREEE (reference sequence). V was pared by 0 bases and J by 6 bases, with 3 bases of the junction left unmatched. The CDR3 is 14 residues long. This CDR3 reads CASSLGLAGVEQYF. In DNA form, the CDR3 reads TGTGCCAGCAGCTTGGGACTAGCGGGTGTCGAGCAGTACTTC.

The rearrangement joins TRBV29-1 to TRBJ2-3, with D perhaps matching TRBD1 or TRBD2 (5 bases each). Germline V gene sequence: CDR1 SQVTM, CDR2 ANQGSEA. V was cut by 6 bases and J by 1 base, with 14 bases left in between. CDR3 length equals 14 residues. The CDR3 DNA is TGCAGCGTAACCCTAGAGGGACGCACAGATACGCAGTATTTT. Translated, it gives CSVTLEGRTDTQYF.

V usage is TRBV7-9 and J usage is TRBJ2-1; tentatively, D is TRBD2 (5 bases). The V and J ends lost 8 bases and 8 bases respectively, with 19 bases between them. Germline assignment: CDR1 SEHNR and CDR2 FQNEAQ (reference sequence). This CDR3 has 14 residues. The chain's CDR3 is CASRIPGSDDEQFF. CDR3 in DNA: TGTGCCAGCCGCATCCCTGGTAGCGATGATGAGCAGTTCTTC.

The rearrangement uses TRBV29-1 and TRBJ2-5; 8 nucleotides match TRBD1. The DNA end favors TRBJ2-7, so the J call may be wrong. Looked up from germline, CDR1 is SQVTM and CDR2 is ANQGSEA. The CDR3 length is 14 residues. CDR3 nucleotide sequence: TGCAGCGTTGGGAGACAGGGGCTCCCCTACGAGCAGTACTTC. It codes for CSVGRQGLPYEQYF.

V gene TRBV5-1 combines with J gene TRBJ2-3, with 9 bases lining up with TRBD1. Germline assignment: CDR1 SGHRS and CDR2 YFSETQ. V gave up 4 bases and J gave up 5 bases; unmatched junction bases: 5. This CDR3 is 14 amino acids long. In DNA, the CDR3 is TGCGCCAGCAGCCCGGGACAGGGTAAAGATACGCAGTATTTT. It codes for CASSPGQGKDTQYF.

This clone was observed a single time. The chain has TRBV6-5 and TRBJ2-5; no clear D gene. The CDR3 contains 15 residues. Germline CDR1 and CDR2: MNHEY and SVGAGI. V lost 0 bases and J lost 4, with 12 bases in between. Here the CDR3 DNA reads TGTGCCAGCAGTTACTCTGGGCAGCCACTAGAGACCCAGTACTTC. It codes for CASSYSGQPLETQYF.

The genes are TRBV5-6 and TRBJ2-1; D is tentatively TRBD1 or TRBD2 (5 bases each). Germline-derived CDR1 and CDR2 are SGHDT and YYEEEE. The CDR3 extends over 14 amino acids. Trimming took off 2 bases at V and 5 bases at J, with 11 bases between the two ends. The CDR3 coding sequence is TGTGCCAGCAGCTTAGGGGACCGACACAATGAGCAGTTCTTC. This encodes CASSLGDRHNEQFF.

The chain employs TRBV7-2 and TRBJ2-7; D unresolved. The CDR3 runs 12 residues. Germline values: CDR1 SGHTA, CDR2 FQGNSA. Trimming took 3 bases from V and 0 from J, leaving 3 bases between them. The CDR3 DNA reads TGTGCCAGCAGCTTCTTCTCCTACGAGCAGTACTTC. This sequence encodes CASSFFSYEQYF. The variable domain in full, with the rest retrieved from reference TRBV7-2 and TRBJ2-7, is GAGVSQSPSNKVTEKGKDVELRCDPISGHTALYWYRQSLGQGLEFLIYFQGNSAPDKSGLPSDRFSAERTGGSVSTLTIQRTQQEDSAVYLCASSFFSYEQYFGPGTRLTVT.

This clone came up a few times. The rearrangement joins TRBV5-1 to TRBJ2-5, with D possibly being TRBD1 (6 bases). Trimming took 2 bases from V and 5 from J, leaving 13 bases between them. This CDR3 contains 14 residues. Germline V gene lookup returns CDR1 SGHRS and CDR2 YFSETQ. The CDR3 loop reads CASSLTGRGETQYF. Written as DNA, the CDR3 is TGCGCCAGCAGCTTAACAGGGCGTGGCGAGACCCAGTACTTC. Combining the CDR3 with reference TRBV5-1 and TRBJ2-5 gives the whole variable domain KAGVTQTPRYLIKTRGQQVTLSCSPISGHRSVSWYQQTPGQGLQFLFEYFSETQRNKGNFPGRFSGRQFSNSRSEMNVSTLELGDSALYLCASSLTGRGETQYFGPGTRLLVL.

This clone was recorded a few times. The chain employs TRBV30 and TRBJ2-2; 7 nucleotides line up with TRBD2. The trim removed 3 bases at V and 5 bases at J, leaving 6 bases unmatched. This CDR3 has 14 amino acids. Germline CDR1 is GTSNPN and CDR2 is SVGIG (reference sequence). This chain's CDR3 is CAWRGSGRTGELFF. The CDR3, as DNA: TGTGCCTGGAGGGGATCCGGGAGGACCGGGGAGCTGTTTTTT. Based on the CDR3 plus reference TRBV30 and TRBJ2-2, the full variable domain is SQTIHQWPATLVQPVGSPLSLECTVEGTSNPNLYWYRQAAGRGLQLLFYSVGIGQISSEVPQNLSASRPQDRQFILSSKKLLLSDSGFYLCAWRGSGRTGELFFGEGSRLTVL.

This chain joins TRBV9 and TRBJ2-1; 12 positions agree with TRBD2. V lost 4 bases, J lost 3 bases, and 5 bases stayed unmatched. Germline V gene lookup returns CDR1 SGDLS and CDR2 YYNGEE. This CDR3 region has 16 residues. The CDR3 protein is CASSLTGLAGYNEQFF. The CDR3 coding sequence is TGTGCCAGCAGCTTGACGGGACTAGCGGGCTACAATGAGCAGTTCTTC. Combining the CDR3 with reference TRBV9 and TRBJ2-1 gives the whole variable domain DSGVTQTPKHLITATGQRVTLRCSPRSGDLSVYWYQQSLDQGLQFLIQYYNGEERAKGNILERFSAQQFPDLHSELNLSSLELGDSALYFCASSLTGLAGYNEQFFGPGTRLTVL.